These 16 T cell receptor beta chains were all obtained from the same sample, sequenced in a study of blood T cell repertoires in COVID-19. Here immunoSEQ multiplex PCR was the method, and the copy in TCRdb shows in-frame clones only, minus some. Of a few hundred thousand clones listed, around 85% are singletons. The sample consisted of PBMCs or T cells enriched from blood (not recorded which). Receptors originate from a middle-aged man who had recovered from COVID-19.

This clone has a handful of counts. CDR3 bases: TGCGCCAGCAGCCAAACCCCCCGGACAGGGAAGGATCAGCCCCAGCATTTT. Translating gives CASSQTPRTGKDQPQHF. The rearrangement joins TRBV4-1 to TRBJ1-5; 8 bases align to TRBD1. The CDR3 consists of 17 residues. In germline, CDR1 is MGHRA, CDR2 YSYEKL. The junction had 11 bases not matched to a gene; V was cut back by 2 bases and J by 5 bases.

The chain links TRBV5-5 to TRBJ2-5, with D maybe TRBD2 (6 bases). The CDR3 has 15 amino acids. The germline V gene has CDR1 SGHKS and CDR2 YYEKEE (reference sequence). Deletions cut 1 base from V and 0 bases from J, with 10 bases between. CDR3 amino acids: CASSLSRTNQETQYF. The DNA of the CDR3 is TGTGCCAGCAGCTTGTCCCGGACTAACCAAGAGACCCAGTACTTC.

The rearrangement joins TRBV12-3 or TRBV12-4 to TRBJ1-2; D gene unclear. Trimming removed 0 bases from V and 8 bases from J, with 7 bases in between. This CDR3 contains 12 residues. The CDR3 nucleotides read TGTGCCAGCAGTTTAGCTGTCGGGGGCTACACCTTC. Protein product: CASSLAVGGYTF.

The chain combines TRBV5-4 with TRBJ1-1; perhaps TRBD1 as D (5 bases). CDR1 is SGHNT and CDR2 is YYREEE in the germline V gene (reference sequence). Deletions cut 0 bases from V and 5 bases from J, with 17 bases between. The CDR3 has 16 residues. CDR3 coding DNA: TGTGCCAGCAGCTTGGCCCAGGCCCATCGGGGGACTGAAGCTTTCTTT. Translating gives CASSLAQAHRGTEAFF.

The sample holds a few counts of this clone. The J gene is TRBJ1-3, the V gene TRBV9, with D unclear. This CDR3 has 20 amino acids. V was pared by 0 bases and J by 0 bases, with 22 bases between. Germline CDR1 is SGDLS and CDR2 is YYNGEE. CDR3 amino acids: CASSVGTLRNRPYSGNTIYF. The CDR3 DNA follows: TGTGCCAGCAGCGTAGGGACTCTTCGCAACCGGCCGTACTCTGGAAACACCATATATTTT.

The genes are TRBV19 and TRBJ1-1; D unresolved. Germline lookup yields CDR1 LNHDA and CDR2 SQIVND (reference sequence). Trimming stripped 9 bases from V and 0 bases from J, with 14 bases between. This CDR3 is built from 14 residues. The CDR3 nucleotides read TGTGCCAGCCTAAACGGTCGGTTGAACACTGAAGCTTTCTTT. Translated, it gives CASLNGRLNTEAFF.

The J gene is TRBJ2-1, the V gene TRBV18; no reliable D call. CDR1 is KGHSH and CDR2 is LQKENI in the germline V gene. The CDR3 spans 11 residues. Trimming pared 6 bases from V and 5 bases from J, leaving 5 bases between. Here the CDR3 reads CASSTNNEQFF. DNA of the CDR3: TGTGCCAGCTCCACAAACAATGAGCAGTTCTTC.

The genes are TRBV5-4 and TRBJ1-2, with 10 bases lining up with TRBD1. The CDR3 consists of 13 residues. Germline assignment: CDR1 SGHNT and CDR2 YYREEE (reference sequence). V was clipped by 4 bases and J by 10 bases; unmatched bases: 7. CDR3 protein: CASSSGQGEIYTF. CDR3 DNA sequence: TGTGCCAGCAGCAGTGGACAGGGGGAAATCTACACCTTC.

The rearrangement uses TRBV19 and TRBJ1-6; maybe TRBD1 (5 bases). Germline V gives CDR1 LNHDA, CDR2 SQIVND (reference sequence). The V and J ends lost 8 bases and 7 bases respectively, with 15 bases between them. This CDR3 spans 14 amino acids. The CDR3 DNA sequence: TGTGCCAGTTCCCTCGCAGGGTGGAATTCACCCCTCCACTTT. This encodes CASSLAGWNSPLHF.

This clone is medium-sized within its sample. V gene TRBV6-4 combines with J gene TRBJ2-2; D is undetermined. The CDR3 consists of 16 residues. Germline loops: CDR1 MRHNA, CDR2 SNTAGT. Trimming pared 3 bases from V and 5 bases from J, leaving 16 bases between. The CDR3 DNA reads TGTGCCAGCAGTGATGCAGGCGACCTTGGGACCGGGGAGCTGTTTTTT. Translating gives CASSDAGDLGTGELFF.

This rearrangement joins TRBV3-1 (or the pseudogene TRBV3-2) to TRBJ1-1; tentative D call: TRBD1 (5 bases). V lost 6 bases and J lost 1, with 9 bases in between. In germline, CDR1 is LGHDT, CDR2 YNNKEL (reference sequence). This CDR3 has 13 residues. The DNA for the CDR3 is TGTGCCAGCAGGTTACAGGAGAACACTGAAGCTTTCTTT. The encoded protein is CASRLQENTEAFF.

This chain uses TRBV4-3 with TRBJ2-3; D gene ambiguous. The CDR3 length is 13 residues. V was trimmed by 4 bases and J by 1 base, leaving 6 bases between them. The germline gives CDR1 LGHNA, CDR2 YSLEER. In nucleotides, the CDR3 is TGCGCCAGCAGCCCTCCTGGCACAGATACGCAGTATTTT. It yields the protein CASSPPGTDTQYF.

This clone came up a few times. This chain links TRBV7-9 with TRBJ2-7, with D perhaps matching TRBD2 (6 bases). Germline lookup yields CDR1 SEHNR and CDR2 FQNEAQ (reference sequence). CDR3 length equals 17 residues. Between the trimmed V and J ends, which lost 1 base and 5 bases, there was a span of 21 bases. In DNA, the CDR3 is TGTGCCAGCAGCTTAGGGGGAGGTTGGGGTTATAGGAACGAGCAGTACTTC. Protein: CASSLGGGWGYRNEQYF.

This chain uses TRBV4-2 with TRBJ1-5; TRBD1 aligns across 8 bases. The CDR3 extends over 16 amino acids. Germline V lookup: CDR1 LGHNA, CDR2 YNFKEQ. The J segment lost 6 bases and the V segment lost 0 bases, leaving 7 bases of the junction unmatched. CDR3 loop: CASSQDLFQGAQPQHF. In nucleotides, the CDR3 is TGTGCCAGCAGCCAAGATCTGTTCCAGGGGGCTCAGCCCCAGCATTTT.

The V call is TRBV14, the J call TRBJ1-1; D might be TRBD1 (5 bases). Germline V gene sequence: CDR1 SGHDN, CDR2 FVKESK. This CDR3 contains 14 residues. Trimming stripped 1 base from V and 5 bases from J, with 11 bases between. CDR3 bases: TGTGCCAGCAGCCAAGCTAGGGGTAGGACTGAAGCTTTCTTT. This gives the protein CASSQARGRTEAFF.

The chain links TRBV29-1 to TRBJ2-3, with 9 bases that match TRBD1. The CDR3 runs to 13 residues. V dropped 6 bases and J dropped 3; count of bases not matched to a gene: 4. Germline V gene sequence: CDR1 SQVTM, CDR2 ANQGSEA. This CDR3 reads CSVAGQGTDTQYF. In nucleotides, the CDR3 is TGCAGCGTCGCGGGACAGGGAACAGATACGCAGTATTTT.